The next 8 T cell receptor beta chains were all read from a single sample in a study of metastatic and nonmetastatic thyroid tumors. Ahead of thyroid surgery, no patient had received treatment of any kind. TCRdb reanalyzed the PCR reads via MiXCR. The sample yields roughly 21,000 clones, more than 25% seen once. Sequences were obtained from blood. These receptors were obtained from a female donor with papillary thyroid cancer or a benign thyroid nodule (not recorded which). Some clones in this sample may be carry-over from other donors' samples.

This clone was seen only once. The rearrangement joins TRBV6-1 to TRBJ1-4; TRBD1 aligns across 8 bases. The germline V gene encodes CDR1 MNHNS and CDR2 SASEGT. With V trimmed by 6 bases and J by 7 bases, 10 bases remained unmatched. This CDR3 comprises 15 residues. The CDR3 DNA is TGTGCCAGCAGCCCCTACGGACAGGGAAGTGAAAAACTGTTTTTT. Amino acids: CASSPYGQGSEKLFF.

This sequence joins TRBV5-1 and TRBJ1-3, with D possibly TRBD1 on 5 matching bases. Looked up from germline, CDR1 is SGHRS and CDR2 is YFSETQ. Trimming stripped 4 bases from V and 0 bases from J, with 17 bases between. This CDR3 spans 17 amino acids. CDR3 DNA: TGCGCCAGCAGCCCCGGCTGGGACCTCCGCTCTGGAAACACCATATATTTT. It yields the protein CASSPGWDLRSGNTIYF.

A few counts support this clone. The chain couples TRBV15 to TRBJ2-7, with 9 bases aligning to TRBD2. Germline CDR1 is LNHNV and CDR2 is YYDKDF (reference sequence). Trimming removed 2 bases from V and 3 bases from J; junction bases left unmatched: 8. The CDR3 has 16 residues. CDR3 sequence reads: CATSRHSGSVNYEQYF. CDR3 DNA sequence: TGTGCCACCAGCAGACATAGCGGGAGTGTAAACTACGAGCAGTACTTC.

The rearrangement links TRBV12-3 or TRBV12-4 to TRBJ2-7, with a possible D match to TRBD2 (5 bases). The ends were cut back, 1 base at V and 2 bases at J, with 9 bases in the middle. CDR3 length: 14 amino acids. The CDR3 spells CASSLVLGAYEQYF. The CDR3 nucleotides read TGTGCCAGCAGTTTAGTTCTGGGAGCCTACGAGCAGTACTTC.

The chain uses TRBV6-2 or TRBV6-3 and TRBJ2-2; tentative D call: TRBD1 (6 bases). Germline V lookup: CDR1 MNHEY, CDR2 SVGEGT. This CDR3 has 15 amino acids. The V end lost 4 bases, the J end lost 3 bases, and 12 bases lay between the germline ends. This chain's CDR3 is CASSSGVRHTGELFF. CDR3 sequence (DNA): TGTGCCAGCAGTTCAGGGGTTCGACACACCGGGGAGCTGTTTTTT.

This clone was seen at least ten times. This sequence joins TRBV30 and TRBJ1-1; D uncertain. CDR3 length: 13 residues. CDR1 and CDR2 from the germline V gene are GTSNPN and SVGIG (reference sequence). The V end lost 0 bases, the J end lost 5 bases, and 10 bases lay between the germline ends. The CDR3 sequence: CAWSVVPGTEAFF. The CDR3 bases are TGTGCCTGGAGTGTGGTCCCGGGGACTGAAGCTTTCTTT.

The gene calls are TRBV6-1 and TRBJ2-7, with TRBD1 matching over 7 bases. Germline V lookup: CDR1 MNHNS, CDR2 SASEGT. V was clipped by 6 bases and J by 0 bases; unmatched bases: 11. This CDR3 comprises 16 residues. The chain's CDR3 is CASRPNNRGHSYEQYF. The DNA for the CDR3 is TGTGCCAGCAGGCCGAATAACAGGGGACACTCCTACGAGCAGTACTTC.

This clone was recorded a few times. The rearrangement joins TRBV7-2 to TRBJ2-7; 7 nucleotides line up with TRBD1. This CDR3 comprises 11 residues. CDR1 and CDR2 (germline): SGHTA, FQGNSA. The V segment lost 7 bases and the J segment 7 bases; nucleotides outside the gene matches: 4. CDR3 loop: CASTSGGEQYF. In DNA, the CDR3 is TGTGCCAGCACCTCAGGGGGAGAGCAGTACTTC.